This T cell receptor beta chain emerged from a study of spatial heterogeneity in lung cancer. Findings and limits, study-wide: At tumor resection, ubiquitous expanded TCRs were detected in blood more often than later.

This clonotype was counted many times. What it binds is unknown. This CDR3 comprises 15 residues. V dropped 4 bases and J dropped 0; count of bases not matched to a gene: 2. The germline CDR1 and CDR2 sequences are MNHEY and SMNVEV (reference sequence). Time point noted: sample taken at primary tumor resection. Carried by each TCR cDNA molecule was a unique molecular identifier. TCRdb itself ran the 5' RACE reads through MiXCR, one entry per CDR3 protein. The data hold under 14,000 distinct CDR3 sequences, with 6% to 6.5% observed a single time. The TCR sequence derives from a male donor with early-stage non-small cell lung cancer. V gene TRBV27 combines with J gene TRBJ2-3; 9 bases are shared with TRBD1. Source: PBMCs, taken at surgery. CDR3 sequence reads: CASSWDRVSTDTQYF. DNA of the CDR3: TGTGCCAGCAGTTGGGACAGGGTGAGCACAGATACGCAGTATTTT.